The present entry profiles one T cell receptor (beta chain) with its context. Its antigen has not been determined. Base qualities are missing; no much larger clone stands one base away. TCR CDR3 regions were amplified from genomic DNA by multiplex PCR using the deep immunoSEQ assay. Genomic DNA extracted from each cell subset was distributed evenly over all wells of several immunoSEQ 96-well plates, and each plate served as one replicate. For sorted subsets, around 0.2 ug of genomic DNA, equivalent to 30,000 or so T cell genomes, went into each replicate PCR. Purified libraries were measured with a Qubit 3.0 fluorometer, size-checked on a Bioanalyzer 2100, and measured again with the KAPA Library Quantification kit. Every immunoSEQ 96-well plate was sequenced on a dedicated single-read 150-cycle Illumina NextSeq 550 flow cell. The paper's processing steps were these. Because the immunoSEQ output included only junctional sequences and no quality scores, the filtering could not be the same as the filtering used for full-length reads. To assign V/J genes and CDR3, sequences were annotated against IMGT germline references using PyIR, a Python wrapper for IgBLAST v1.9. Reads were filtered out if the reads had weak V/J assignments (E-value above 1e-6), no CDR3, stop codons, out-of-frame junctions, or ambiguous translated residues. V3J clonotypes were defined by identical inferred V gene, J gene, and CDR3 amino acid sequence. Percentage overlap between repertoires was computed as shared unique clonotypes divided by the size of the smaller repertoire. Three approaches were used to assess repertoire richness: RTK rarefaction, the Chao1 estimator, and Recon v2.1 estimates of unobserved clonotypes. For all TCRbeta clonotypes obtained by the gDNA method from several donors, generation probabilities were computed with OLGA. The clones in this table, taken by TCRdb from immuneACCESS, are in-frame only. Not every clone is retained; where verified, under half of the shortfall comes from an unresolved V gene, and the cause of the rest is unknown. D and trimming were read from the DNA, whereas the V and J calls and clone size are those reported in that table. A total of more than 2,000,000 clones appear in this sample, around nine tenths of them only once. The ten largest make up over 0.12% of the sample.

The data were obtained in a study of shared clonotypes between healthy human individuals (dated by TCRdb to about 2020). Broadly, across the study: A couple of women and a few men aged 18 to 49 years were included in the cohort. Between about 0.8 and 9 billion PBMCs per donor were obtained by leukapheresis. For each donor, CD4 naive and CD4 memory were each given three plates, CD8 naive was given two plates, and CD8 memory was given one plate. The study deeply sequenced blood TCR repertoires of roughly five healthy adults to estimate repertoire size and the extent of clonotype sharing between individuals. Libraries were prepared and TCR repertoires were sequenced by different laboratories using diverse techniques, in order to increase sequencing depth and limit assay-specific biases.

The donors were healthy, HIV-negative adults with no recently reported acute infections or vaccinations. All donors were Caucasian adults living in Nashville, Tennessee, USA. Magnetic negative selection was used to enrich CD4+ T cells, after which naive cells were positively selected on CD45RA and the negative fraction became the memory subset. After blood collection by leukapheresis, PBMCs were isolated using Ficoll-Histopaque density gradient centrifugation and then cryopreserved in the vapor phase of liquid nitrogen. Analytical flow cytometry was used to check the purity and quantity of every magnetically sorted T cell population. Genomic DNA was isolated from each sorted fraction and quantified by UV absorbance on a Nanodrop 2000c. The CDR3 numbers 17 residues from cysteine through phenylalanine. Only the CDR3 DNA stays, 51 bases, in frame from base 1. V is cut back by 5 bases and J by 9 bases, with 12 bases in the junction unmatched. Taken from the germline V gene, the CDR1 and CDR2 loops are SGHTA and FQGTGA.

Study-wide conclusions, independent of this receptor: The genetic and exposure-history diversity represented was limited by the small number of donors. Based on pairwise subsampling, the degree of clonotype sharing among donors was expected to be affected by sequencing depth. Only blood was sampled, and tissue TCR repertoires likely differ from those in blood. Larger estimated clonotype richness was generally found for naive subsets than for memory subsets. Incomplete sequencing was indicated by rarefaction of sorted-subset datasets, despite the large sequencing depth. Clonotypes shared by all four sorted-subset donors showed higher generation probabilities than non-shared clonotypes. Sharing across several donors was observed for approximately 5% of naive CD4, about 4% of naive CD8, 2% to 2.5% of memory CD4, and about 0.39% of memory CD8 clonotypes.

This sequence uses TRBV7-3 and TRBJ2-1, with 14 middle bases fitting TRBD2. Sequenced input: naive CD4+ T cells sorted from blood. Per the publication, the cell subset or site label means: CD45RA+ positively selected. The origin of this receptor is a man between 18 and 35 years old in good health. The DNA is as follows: TGTGCCAGCAGCCCTCGACTAGCGGGGGGGCATGACATTGAGCAGTTCTTC. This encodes CASSPRLAGGHDIEQFF.